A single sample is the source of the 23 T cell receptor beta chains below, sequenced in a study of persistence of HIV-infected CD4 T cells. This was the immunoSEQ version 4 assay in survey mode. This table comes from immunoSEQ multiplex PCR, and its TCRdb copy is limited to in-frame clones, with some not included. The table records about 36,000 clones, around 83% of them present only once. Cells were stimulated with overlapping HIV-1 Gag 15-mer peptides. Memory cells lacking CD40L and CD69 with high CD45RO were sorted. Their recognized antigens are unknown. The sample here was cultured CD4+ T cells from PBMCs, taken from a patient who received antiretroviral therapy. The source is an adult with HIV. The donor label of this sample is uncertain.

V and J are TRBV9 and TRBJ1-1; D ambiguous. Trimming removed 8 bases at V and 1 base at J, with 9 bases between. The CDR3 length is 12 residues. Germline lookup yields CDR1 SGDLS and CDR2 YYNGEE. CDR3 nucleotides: TGTGCCAGTAGGGCGGAGAACACTGAAGCTTTCTTT. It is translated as CASRAENTEAFF.

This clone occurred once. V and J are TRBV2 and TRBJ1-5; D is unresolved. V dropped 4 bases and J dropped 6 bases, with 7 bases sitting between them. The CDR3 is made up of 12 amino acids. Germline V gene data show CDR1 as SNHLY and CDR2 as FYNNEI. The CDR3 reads CASSVTGQPQHF. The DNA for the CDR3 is TGTGCCAGCAGTGTGACGGGTCAGCCCCAGCATTTT.

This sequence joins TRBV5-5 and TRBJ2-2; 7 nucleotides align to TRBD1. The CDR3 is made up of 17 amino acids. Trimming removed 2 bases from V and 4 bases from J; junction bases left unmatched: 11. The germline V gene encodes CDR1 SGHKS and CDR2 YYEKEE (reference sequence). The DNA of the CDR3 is TGTGCCAGCAGCTTAGGACCGGGACAGATATTCACCGGGGAGCTGTTTTTT. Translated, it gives CASSLGPGQIFTGELFF. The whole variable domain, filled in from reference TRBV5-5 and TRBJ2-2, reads DAGVTQSPTHLIKTRGQQVTLRCSPISGHKSVSWYQQVLGQGPQFIFQYYEKEERGRGNFPDRFSARQFPNYSSELNVNALLLGDSALYLCASSLGPGQIFTGELFFGEGSRLTVL.

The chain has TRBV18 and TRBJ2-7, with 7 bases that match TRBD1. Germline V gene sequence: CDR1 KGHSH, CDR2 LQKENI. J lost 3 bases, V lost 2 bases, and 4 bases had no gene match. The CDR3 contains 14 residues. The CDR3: CASSPETGFYEQYF. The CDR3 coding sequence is TGTGCCAGCTCACCAGAGACAGGGTTCTACGAGCAGTACTTC.

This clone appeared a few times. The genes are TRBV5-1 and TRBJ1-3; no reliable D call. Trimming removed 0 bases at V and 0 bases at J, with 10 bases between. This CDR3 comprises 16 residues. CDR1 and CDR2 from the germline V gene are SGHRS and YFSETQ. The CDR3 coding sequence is TGCGCCAGCAGCTTGGAAAGTTTTTACTCTGGAAACACCATATATTTT. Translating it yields CASSLESFYSGNTIYF. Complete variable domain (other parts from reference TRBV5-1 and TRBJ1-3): KAGVTQTPRYLIKTRGQQVTLSCSPISGHRSVSWYQQTPGQGLQFLFEYFSETQRNKGNFPGRFSGRQFSNSRSEMNVSTLELGDSALYLCASSLESFYSGNTIYFGEGSWLTVV.

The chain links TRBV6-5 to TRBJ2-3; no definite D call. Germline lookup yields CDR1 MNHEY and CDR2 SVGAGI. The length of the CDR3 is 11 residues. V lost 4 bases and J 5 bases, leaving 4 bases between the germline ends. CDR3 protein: CASSLGDTQYF. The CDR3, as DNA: TGTGCCAGCAGTTTGGGAGATACGCAGTATTTT.

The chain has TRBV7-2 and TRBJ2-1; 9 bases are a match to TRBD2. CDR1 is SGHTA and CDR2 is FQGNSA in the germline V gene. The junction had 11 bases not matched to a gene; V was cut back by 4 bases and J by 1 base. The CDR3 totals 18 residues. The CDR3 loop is CASSSRGGGASSYNEQFF. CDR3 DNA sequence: TGTGCCAGCAGCTCCCGGGGCGGGGGGGCCTCGTCCTACAATGAGCAGTTCTTC. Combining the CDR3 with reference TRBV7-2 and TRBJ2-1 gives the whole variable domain GAGVSQSPSNKVTEKGKDVELRCDPISGHTALYWYRQSLGQGLEFLIYFQGNSAPDKSGLPSDRFSAERTGGSVSTLTIQRTQQEDSAVYLCASSSRGGGASSYNEQFFGPGTRLTVL.

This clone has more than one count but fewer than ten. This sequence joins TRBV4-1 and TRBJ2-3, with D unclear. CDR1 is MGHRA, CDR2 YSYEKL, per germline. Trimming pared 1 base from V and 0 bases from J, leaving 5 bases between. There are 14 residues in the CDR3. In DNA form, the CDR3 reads TGCGCCAGCAGCCAAGTGGGAAGCACAGATACGCAGTATTTT. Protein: CASSQVGSTDTQYF.

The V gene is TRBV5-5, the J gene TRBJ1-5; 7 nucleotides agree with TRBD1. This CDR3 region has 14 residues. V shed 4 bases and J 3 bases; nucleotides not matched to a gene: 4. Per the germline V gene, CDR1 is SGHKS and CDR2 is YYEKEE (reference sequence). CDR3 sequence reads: CASSPTGNNQPQHF. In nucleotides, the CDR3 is TGTGCCAGCAGCCCGACAGGGAACAATCAGCCCCAGCATTTT. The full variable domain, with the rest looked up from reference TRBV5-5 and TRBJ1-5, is DAGVTQSPTHLIKTRGQQVTLRCSPISGHKSVSWYQQVLGQGPQFIFQYYEKEERGRGNFPDRFSARQFPNYSSELNVNALLLGDSALYLCASSPTGNNQPQHFGDGTRLSIL.

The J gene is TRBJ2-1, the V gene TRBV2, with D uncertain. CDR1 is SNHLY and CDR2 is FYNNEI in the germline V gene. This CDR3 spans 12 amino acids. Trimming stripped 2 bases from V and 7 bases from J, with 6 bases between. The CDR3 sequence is CASSEYENEQFF. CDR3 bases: TGTGCCAGCAGTGAATATGAGAATGAGCAGTTCTTC.

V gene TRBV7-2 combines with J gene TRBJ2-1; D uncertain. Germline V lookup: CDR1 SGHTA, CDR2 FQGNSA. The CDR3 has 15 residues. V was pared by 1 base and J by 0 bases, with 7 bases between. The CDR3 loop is CASSLDGYSYNEQFF. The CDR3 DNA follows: TGTGCCAGCAGCTTAGACGGCTACTCCTACAATGAGCAGTTCTTC.

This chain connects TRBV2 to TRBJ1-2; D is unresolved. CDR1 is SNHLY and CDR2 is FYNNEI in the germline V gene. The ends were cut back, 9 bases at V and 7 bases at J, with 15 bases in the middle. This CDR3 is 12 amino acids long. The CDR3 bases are TGTGCCAGTGTATTCGAGGAAGGTGGCTACACCTTC. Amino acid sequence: CASVFEEGGYTF.

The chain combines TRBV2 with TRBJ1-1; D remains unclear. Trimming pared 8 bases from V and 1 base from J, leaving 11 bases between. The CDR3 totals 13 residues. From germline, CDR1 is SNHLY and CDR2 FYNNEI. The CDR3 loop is CASGNRENTEAFF. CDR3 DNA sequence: TGTGCCAGCGGGAACAGAGAGAACACTGAAGCTTTCTTT.

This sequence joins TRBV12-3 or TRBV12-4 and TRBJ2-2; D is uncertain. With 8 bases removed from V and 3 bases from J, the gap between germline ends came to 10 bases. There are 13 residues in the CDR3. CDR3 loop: CASRILYTGELFF. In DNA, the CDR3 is TGTGCCAGCCGAATCCTTTACACCGGGGAGCTGTTTTTT.

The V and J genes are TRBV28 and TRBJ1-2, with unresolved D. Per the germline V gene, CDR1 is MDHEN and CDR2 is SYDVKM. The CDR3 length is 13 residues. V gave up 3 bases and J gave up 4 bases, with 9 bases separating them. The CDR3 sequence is CASSLGGTYGYTF. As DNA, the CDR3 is TGTGCCAGCAGTTTGGGAGGCACCTATGGCTACACCTTC.

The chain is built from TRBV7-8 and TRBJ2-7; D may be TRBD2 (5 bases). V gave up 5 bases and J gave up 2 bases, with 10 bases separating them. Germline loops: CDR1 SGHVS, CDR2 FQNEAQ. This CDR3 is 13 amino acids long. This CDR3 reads CASSRTEAYEQYF. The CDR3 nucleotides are TGTGCCAGCAGCCGGACGGAGGCCTACGAGCAGTACTTC.

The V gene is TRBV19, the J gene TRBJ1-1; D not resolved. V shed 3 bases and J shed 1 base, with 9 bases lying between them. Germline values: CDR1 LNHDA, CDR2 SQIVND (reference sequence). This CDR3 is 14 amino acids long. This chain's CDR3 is CASSIIQGNTEAFF. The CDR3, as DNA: TGTGCCAGTAGTATTATTCAAGGGAACACTGAAGCTTTCTTT.

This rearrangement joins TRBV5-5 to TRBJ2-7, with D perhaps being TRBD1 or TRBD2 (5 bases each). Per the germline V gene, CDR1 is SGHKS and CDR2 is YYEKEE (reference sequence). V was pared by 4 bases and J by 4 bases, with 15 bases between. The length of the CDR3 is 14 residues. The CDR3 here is CASSLFRDRYEQYF. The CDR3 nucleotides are TGTGCCAGCAGCCTCTTTCGGGACCGGTACGAGCAGTACTTC.

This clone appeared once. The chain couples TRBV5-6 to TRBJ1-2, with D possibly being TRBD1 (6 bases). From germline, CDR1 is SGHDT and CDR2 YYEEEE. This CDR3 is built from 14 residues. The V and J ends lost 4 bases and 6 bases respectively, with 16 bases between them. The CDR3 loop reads CASSPLTGADGYTF. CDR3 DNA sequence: TGTGCCAGCAGCCCGCTTACGGGGGCGGATGGCTACACCTTC.

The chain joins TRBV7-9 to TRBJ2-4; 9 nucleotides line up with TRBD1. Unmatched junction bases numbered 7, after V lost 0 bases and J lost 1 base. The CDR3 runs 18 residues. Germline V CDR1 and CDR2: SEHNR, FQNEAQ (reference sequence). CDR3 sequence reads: CASSLADGTGYAKNIQYF. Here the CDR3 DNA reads TGTGCCAGCAGCTTAGCGGACGGGACAGGGTACGCCAAAAACATTCAGTACTTC.

The CDR3 bases are TGTGCCAGCAGCTTGGCAGTGGGAGGAGTTCGAGAGACCCAGTACTTC. It yields the protein CASSLAVGGVRETQYF. This chain connects TRBV5-4 to TRBJ2-5, with D perhaps matching TRBD2 (6 bases). Germline V gives CDR1 SGHNT, CDR2 YYREEE (reference sequence). The V and J ends lost 0 bases and 4 bases respectively, with 16 bases between them. The CDR3 is made up of 16 amino acids.

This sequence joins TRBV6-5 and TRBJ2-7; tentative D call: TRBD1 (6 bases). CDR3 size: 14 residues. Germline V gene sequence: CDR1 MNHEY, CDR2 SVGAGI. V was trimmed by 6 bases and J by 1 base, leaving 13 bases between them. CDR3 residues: CASSPGQWSYEQYF. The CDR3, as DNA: TGTGCCAGCAGCCCCGGACAGTGGTCCTACGAGCAGTACTTC.

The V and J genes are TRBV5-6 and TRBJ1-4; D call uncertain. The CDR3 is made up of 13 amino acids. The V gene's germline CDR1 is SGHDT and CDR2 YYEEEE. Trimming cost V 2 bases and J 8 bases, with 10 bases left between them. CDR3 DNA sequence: TGTGCCAGCAGCTTAGGACGGGCGGAAAAACTGTTTTTT. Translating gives CASSLGRAEKLFF.